The sequence of this TCR beta chain was determined in a study of cytomegalovirus exposure and HLA in healthy donors. The PCR ran on 60 Vbeta and 13 Jbeta primers. Some clones are missing from TCRdb's copy, which holds only in-frame ones; the method was immunoSEQ multiplex PCR. The sample holds about 120,000 clones; roughly 80% are singletons and the top ten take roughly 6%. Germline V gene data show CDR1 as MNHEY and CDR2 as SMNVEV (reference sequence). The CDR3 has 16 amino acids. Trimming took 3 bases from V and 3 from J; bases not matched to a gene: 8. Sequenced: PBMCs. The clonotype comes from a woman aged 40 to 50 in good health and CMV-seronegative. J is TRBJ2-7 and V is TRBV27, with TRBD2 identical over 10 bases. CDR3 nucleotide sequence: TGTGCCAGCAGTTTGGACGTTACTAGCGGGATCTACGAGCAGTACTTC. Translation gives CASSLDVTSGIYEQYF.